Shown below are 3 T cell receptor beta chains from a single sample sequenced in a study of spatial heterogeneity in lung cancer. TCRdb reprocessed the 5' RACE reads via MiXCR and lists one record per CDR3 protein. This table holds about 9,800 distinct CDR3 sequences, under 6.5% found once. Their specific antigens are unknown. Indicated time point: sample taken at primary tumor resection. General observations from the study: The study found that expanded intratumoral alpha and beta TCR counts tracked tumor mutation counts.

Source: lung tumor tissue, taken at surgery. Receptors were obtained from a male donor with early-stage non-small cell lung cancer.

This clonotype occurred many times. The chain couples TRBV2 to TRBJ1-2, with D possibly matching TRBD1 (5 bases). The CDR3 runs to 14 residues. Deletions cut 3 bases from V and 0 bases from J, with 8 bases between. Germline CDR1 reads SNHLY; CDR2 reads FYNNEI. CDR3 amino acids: CASSDPTANYGYTF. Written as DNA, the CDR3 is TGTGCCAGCAGTGACCCGACAGCTAACTATGGCTACACCTTC.

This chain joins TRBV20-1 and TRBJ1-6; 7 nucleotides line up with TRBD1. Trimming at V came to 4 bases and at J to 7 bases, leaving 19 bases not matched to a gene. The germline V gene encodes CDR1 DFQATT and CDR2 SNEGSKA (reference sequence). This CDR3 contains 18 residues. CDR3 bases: TGCAGTGCTATCGGACAAGAAACAAAGGGGGCGCGAAATTCACCCCTCCACTTT. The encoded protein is CSAIGQETKGARNSPLHF.

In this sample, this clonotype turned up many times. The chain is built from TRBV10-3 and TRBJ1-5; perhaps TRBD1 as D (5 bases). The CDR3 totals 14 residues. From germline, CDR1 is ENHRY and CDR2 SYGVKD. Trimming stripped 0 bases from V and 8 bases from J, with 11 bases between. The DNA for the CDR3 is TGTGCCATCAGTGAGTCAGAGGGGTCGGAGCCCCAGCATTTT. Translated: CAISESEGSEPQHF.